A selection of T cell receptor beta chains follows, all from one sample in a study of cytomegalovirus exposure and HLA in healthy donors. Measured with immunoSEQ multiplex PCR; TCRdb has only the in-frame clones, and not every one. Here the sample spans 100,000 or so clones, more than 75% being singletons. Sequenced sample: PBMCs. The source of these receptors is a woman aged 45 to 65 in good health and CMV-seropositive. Each CDR3 is given with its conserved first and last residue. D genes are given only for firm matches. The size of a clone is reported for some rows only, either as once, few or many, or as a class for expanded clones.

V	J	size	D	DNA	CDR3
TRBV5-1	TRBJ2-7	NA	TRBD2	TGCGCCAGCAGCTTGTTCGGGGGGGACGAGCAGTACTTC	CASSLFGGDEQYF
TRBV11-2	TRBJ1-4	once	NA	TGTGCCAGCAGCCCGCCGACAGAAGAAAAACTGTTTTTT	CASSPPTEEKLFF
TRBV5-6	TRBJ2-7	NA	NA	TGTGCCAGCAGCTTGACAGGCACCCCCTACGAGCAGTACTTC	CASSLTGTPYEQYF
TRBV5-6	TRBJ2-5	NA	TRBD1	TGTGCCAGCAGCTTGGCAGGGGGTAGTGGAGAGACCCAGTACTTC	CASSLAGGSGETQYF
TRBV5-1	TRBJ2-1	NA	NA	TGCGCCAGCAATCCGGGGAACCCCTACAATGAGCAGTTCTTC	CASNPGNPYNEQFF
TRBV2	TRBJ2-1	NA	NA	TGTGCCAGCGAAGGCGGGGAGGCGGGTGAGCAGTTCTTC	CASEGGEAGEQFF
TRBV2	TRBJ1-2	NA	NA	TGTGCCAGCAGTGAAAGAAGAACTTATGGCTACACCTTC	CASSERRTYGYTF
TRBV9	TRBJ2-7	NA	NA	TGTGCCAGCAGCGTAGGGGGGGGCGCCGCCTACGAGCAGTACTTC	CASSVGGGAAYEQYF
TRBV7-9	TRBJ1-1	NA	NA	TGTGCCAGCAGCTATTTATCCAGGGGCGGCGAAGCTTTCTTT	CASSYLSRGGEAFF
TRBV13	TRBJ2-1	once	TRBD2	TGTGCCAGCCGACGGAGCGGGAGATCCAATGAGCAGTTCTTC	CASRRSGRSNEQFF
TRBV18	TRBJ1-4	NA	NA	TGTGCCAGCTCACCACGTACGGGCGGGCAGGAAAAACTGTTTTTT	CASSPRTGGQEKLFF
TRBV25-1	TRBJ1-2	NA	NA	TGTGCCAGCAGTGAATATAAGGGAGCTGGCTACACCTTC	CASSEYKGAGYTF
TRBV6-6	TRBJ1-6	NA	TRBD1	TGTGCCAGCAGTATACCGCCGGGACAGGGGAATTCACCCCTCCACTTT	CASSIPPGQGNSPLHF
TRBV2	TRBJ2-5	NA	TRBD1	TGTGCCACCTCGACAGGGGAAGAGACCCAGTACTTC	CATSTGEETQYF
TRBV7-9	TRBJ2-3	NA	NA	TGTGCCAGCAGCCAGAGGGCGTCGGTAGGACCATTAGGTACAGATACGCAGTATTTT	CASSQRASVGPLGTDTQYF
TRBV7-3	TRBJ2-5	NA	TRBD2	TGTGCCAGCAGCTTAGGATTTAGCGGGAGTTCGGAGACCCAGTACTTC	CASSLGFSGSSETQYF
TRBV27	TRBJ1-2	NA	NA	TGTGCCAGCAGTCCGAAAGTAGGGGTGTTCCATGGCTACACCTTC	CASSPKVGVFHGYTF
TRBV7-9	TRBJ1-5	few	TRBD1	TGTGCCAGCAGCCTCGACAGGGGGCTCTCTAACAATCAGCCCCAGCATTTT	CASSLDRGLSNNQPQHF
TRBV11-2	TRBJ2-5	few	TRBD2	TGTGCCAGCAGCTTTAGGTCGACTAGCGGGGGGCGAGAGACCCAGTACTTC	CASSFRSTSGGRETQYF
TRBV5-4	TRBJ1-2	NA	TRBD1	TGTGCCAGCAGCTTGGGACAGGGATCAAATGGCTACACCTTC	CASSLGQGSNGYTF
TRBV5-6	TRBJ2-1	NA	TRBD2	TGTGCCAGCAGCGGATCTAGCGGGAGGAGCTCCTACAATGAGCAGTTCTTC	CASSGSSGRSSYNEQFF
TRBV4-1	TRBJ1-2	NA	TRBD1	TGCGCCAGCAGCCTCGGACAGGGTCGGGGCTACACCTTC	CASSLGQGRGYTF
TRBV10-1	TRBJ2-1	NA	TRBD1	TGCGCCAGCAGTGGAGACAGGGACTACAATGAGCAGTTCTTC	CASSGDRDYNEQFF
TRBV6-6	TRBJ1-2	once	NA	TGTGCCAGCAGTTACTCTGGCACAGGGCGATATGGCTACACCTTC	CASSYSGTGRYGYTF
TRBV29-1	TRBJ2-3	NA	NA	TGCAGCGTGTCCCAGGGGTCCGCAAGCACAGATACGCAGTATTTT	CSVSQGSASTDTQYF
TRBV10-2	TRBJ1-1	NA	NA	TGCGCCAGCAGCCATTTGAACACTGAAGCTTTCTTT	CASSHLNTEAFF
TRBV14	TRBJ2-7	NA	TRBD2	TGTGCCAGCAGCCAAGTATTAAGAGCGGGAGGTTACGAGCAGTACTTC	CASSQVLRAGGYEQYF
TRBV30	TRBJ2-1	NA	NA	TGTGCCTGGAGAGAGGGCGTCAGGAGGGGGGGAGTGTACTCCTACAATGAGCAGTTCTTC	CAWREGVRRGGVYSYNEQFF
TRBV12-5	TRBJ2-7	NA	TRBD2	TGTGCTAGTGGTTTGGTAGAGGCGGGAGGTCCCTTATGGTACGAGCAGTACTTC	CASGLVEAGGPLWYEQYF
TRBV2	TRBJ1-1	NA	TRBD1	TGTGCCAGCAGGGACAGGGGAAACACTGAAGCTTTCTTT	CASRDRGNTEAFF
TRBV7-3	TRBJ2-1	NA	NA	TGTGCCAGCAGCTTGGGGGCTAGCGGTTTCAATGAGCAGTTCTTC	CASSLGASGFNEQFF
TRBV19	TRBJ1-2	NA	TRBD1	TGTGCCAGTATCAACAGGGGGCGCGGGGACTATGGCTACACCTTC	CASINRGRGDYGYTF
TRBV25-1	TRBJ1-2	NA	NA	TGTGCCAGCAGTGATCTGGGAGACTATGGCCACACCTTC	CASSDLGDYGHTF
TRBV11-3	TRBJ2-2	NA	TRBD1	TGTGCCAGCAGCTCCAACAGGGGGCCCACCGGGGAGCTGTTTTTT	CASSSNRGPTGELFF
TRBV5-1	TRBJ1-4	NA	TRBD1	TGCGCCAGCAGCGCCCAGGCGACAGGGGGAGATGAAAAACTGTTTTTT	CASSAQATGGDEKLFF
TRBV19	TRBJ1-2	NA	NA	TGTGCCAGTAGACAGGGAGACTATGGCTACACCTTC	CASRQGDYGYTF
TRBV5-5	TRBJ2-3	NA	TRBD1	TGTGCCAGCAGCCCAGGGGGCCGCACAGATACGCAGTATTTT	CASSPGGRTDTQYF
TRBV19	TRBJ1-1	NA	NA	TGTGCCATCTCCCTAGGGAGGGGAACTGAAGCTTTCTTT	CAISLGRGTEAFF
TRBV5-6	TRBJ2-1	few	TRBD2	TGTGCCAGCAGAGGATCCGGGACTAGCGGGGAGAGGGGCCGAAATGAGCAGTTCTTC	CASRGSGTSGERGRNEQFF
TRBV30	TRBJ1-5	NA	NA	TGTGCCTGCTCGGACAGCTACAATCAGCCCCAGCATTTT	CACSDSYNQPQHF
TRBV19	TRBJ1-5	NA	TRBD1	TGTGCCAGTAAGCCAGTGGGACAGGTGTCCAATCAGCCCCAGCATTTT	CASKPVGQVSNQPQHF
TRBV30	TRBJ2-6	NA	NA	TGTGCCTGGAGTGTCGGGGGCTCTGGGGCCAACGTCCTGACTTTC	CAWSVGGSGANVLTF
TRBV6-5	TRBJ1-2	NA	NA	TGTGCCAGCAGTTACGAAGGGGGACCCCTCGGCTATGGCTACACCTTC	CASSYEGGPLGYGYTF
TRBV9	TRBJ2-1	NA	TRBD1	TGTGCCAGCAGCGTATCAACAGGGGAAAATGAGCAGTTCTTC	CASSVSTGENEQFF
TRBV4-2	TRBJ1-1	NA	NA	TGTGCCAGCAGCCAATACGGAGGAGAAGCTTTCTTT	CASSQYGGEAFF
TRBV18	TRBJ2-1	NA	TRBD2	TGTGCCAGCTCTCTCGGACTAGACTCCGATGAGCAGTTCTTC	CASSLGLDSDEQFF
TRBV10-1	TRBJ2-1	once	NA	TGCGCCAGCAGCGAGGGTGGGACTCCCTATGAGCAGTTCTTC	CASSEGGTPYEQFF
TRBV7-8	TRBJ1-1	NA	NA	TGTGCCAGCAACCCATTGGGGGGGGCGCCCCCCCCTGAAGCTTTCTTT	CASNPLGGAPPPEAFF
TRBV18	TRBJ2-2	NA	TRBD1	TGTGCCAGCTCACCAGATGGACAGGGGGCCTTCGGGGAGCTGTTTTTT	CASSPDGQGAFGELFF
TRBV5-6	TRBJ2-3	NA	NA	TGTGCCAGCAGCTTTCCGATGGGGGGAACAGATACGCAGTATTTT	CASSFPMGGTDTQYF
TRBV5-1	TRBJ1-2	NA	TRBD1	TGCGCCAGCAGCCGGGACAGAAGCTACACCTTC	CASSRDRSYTF
TRBV9	TRBJ2-7	NA	NA	TGTGCCAGCAGCGCCGGACAGCCCTCCTACGAGCAGTACTTC	CASSAGQPSYEQYF
TRBV6-1	TRBJ1-5	few	NA	TGTGCCAGCAGTGAACGTTTGGCAGGGAAGTATAGCAATCAGCCCCAGCATTTT	CASSERLAGKYSNQPQHF
TRBV27	TRBJ1-5	NA	TRBD1	TGTGCCAGCAGTTTATCCGGACAGGGGGCTACAGAGCCCCAGCATTTT	CASSLSGQGATEPQHF
TRBV13	TRBJ2-1	NA	TRBD2	TGTGCCAGCAGCCCAAGCGGGAGGGGGATCGAGGACAATGAGCAGTTCTTC	CASSPSGRGIEDNEQFF
TRBV30	TRBJ1-2	once	TRBD1	TGTGCCTGGAGGGCCTACAGGGGCGAAGGCTATGGCTACACCTTC	CAWRAYRGEGYGYTF
TRBV9	TRBJ2-7	few	NA	TGTGCCAGCAGCGCAGGCCTTGGGGGGTCCTACGAGCAGTACTTC	CASSAGLGGSYEQYF
TRBV6-4	TRBJ1-2	NA	NA	TGTGCCAGCAGTGAGGGCGGGGGCTATGGCTACACCTTC	CASSEGGGYGYTF
TRBV19	TRBJ2-7	NA	NA	TGTGCCAGTAGTATAGATGGACAGCTTCAGTACTTC	CASSIDGQLQYF
TRBV5-6	TRBJ1-2	NA	TRBD1	TGTGCCAGCAGCCCCCGACAGGGGTATGGCTACACCTTC	CASSPRQGYGYTF